The present T cell receptor (beta chain) was sequenced within a study of blood T cell repertoires in COVID-19. Background on the study: Specimens from acute and convalescent COVID-19 originated in the United States, Italy and Spain. T cells, B-cell-depleted T cells, or PBMCs provided the cDNA or gDNA that served as material.

The germline V gene has CDR1 MDHEN and CDR2 SYDVKM. The CDR3 contains 13 residues. Trimming left V 4 bases short and J 0 bases short, with 7 bases between. In the original analysis: Amplification with reference gene primers provided the estimates of nucleated cell counts. Only in-frame clones appear in the TCRdb table, and some are missing; sequencing was by immunoSEQ multiplex PCR. Clone size and the V and J calls come from that table; the DNA yielded D and trimming. The sample consists of about 36,000 clones, around 78% of them appearing once. J is TRBJ2-7 and V is TRBV28, with a tentative D call TRBD1 (5 bases). The material sequenced was peripheral blood. The receptor was derived from a man between 60 and 75 years old with acute or convalescent COVID-19. The CDR3 loop is CASSSTASYEQYF. The CDR3, as DNA: TGTGCCAGCAGTTCGACAGCCTCCTACGAGCAGTACTTC.